A selection of T cell receptor beta chains follows, all from one sample in a study of T cell repertoires in cytomegalovirus infection. TCRdb independently ran MiXCR on the reads; one entry per CDR3 protein. Seen here are 400,000 or so distinct CDR3 sequences, 15% to 20% observed once, and the top ten hold 7.5% to 9.5%. Sequencing was carried out using PBMCs. Source of these receptors: a human donor in good health (CMV status not recorded). Some clones in this sample may be carry-over from other donors' samples. CDR3s include the opening cysteine and the closing phenylalanine or tryptophan. The D gene is left open where the match is weak. Clone size appears in some rows only: once, few, many, or a class for an expanded clone.

>TRBJ2-2|TRBV12-3/TRBV12-4|many|-
TGTGCCAGCAGTACAACAGGGAACACCGGGGAGCTGTTTTTT
CASSTTGNTGELFF
>TRBJ2-3|TRBV20-1|-|-
TGCAGTGCTACGGACTACACAGATACGCAGTATTTT
CSATDYTDTQYF
>TRBJ2-1|TRBV4-1|few|-
TGCGCCAGCAGCCAAGACCCGGGACTTCGTCGTGAGCAGTTCTTC
CASSQDPGLRREQFF
>TRBJ1-5|TRBV15|-|TRBD1
TGTGCCACCAGCAGATCACACCTCTGGGACAGAGGGGGCCAGGTCCGTCAGCCCCAGCATTTT
CATSRSHLWDRGGQVRQPQHF
>TRBJ2-2|TRBV6-2/TRBV6-3|-|-
TGTGCCAGCAGTTCCCGGACTCGCCCAGGCACCGGGGAGCTGTTTTTT
CASSSRTRPGTGELFF
>TRBJ2-5|TRBV29-1|-|-
TGCAGCGTTGCCCACTCCTGGGACGGTCAAGAGACCCAGTACTTC
CSVAHSWDGQETQYF
>TRBJ1-5|TRBV7-2|many|-
TGTGCCAGCAGCTCCTCGGAGCGTCAGCCCCAGCATTTT
CASSSSERQPQHF
>TRBJ2-3|TRBV28|many|TRBD2
TGTGCCAGCAGTTCCCGGGGGGGCCCGGCAGATACGCAGTATTTT
CASSSRGGPADTQYF
>TRBJ2-2|TRBV7-2|few|-
TGTGCCAGCAGCCCCGAGCCGAACACCGGGGAGCTGTTTTTT
CASSPEPNTGELFF
>TRBJ2-7|TRBV7-3|-|-
TGTGCCAGCACCTTCACGGGCCTCGCCTACGAGCAGTACTTC
CASTFTGLAYEQYF
>TRBJ2-7|TRBV7-8|many|-
TGTGCCAGCAGCCCACGTGGGCAGGGAAACTTTAACGAGCAGTACTTC
CASSPRGQGNFNEQYF
>TRBJ1-1|TRBV28|few|-
TGTGCCAGCAGTCTACAGGGAATGCACACTGAAGCTTTCTTT
CASSLQGMHTEAFF
>TRBJ2-5|TRBV18|-|-
TGTGCCAGCTCACCAGCGGCTCAAGAGACCCAGTACTTC
CASSPAAQETQYF
>TRBJ2-1|TRBV3-1|few|-
TGTGCCAGCAGACTAACCGGGGGTCCGAGCAATGAGCAGTTCTTC
CASRLTGGPSNEQFF
>TRBJ2-3|TRBV9|many|-
TGTGCCAGCAGCGCCGAAACTGACATTTTAGATACGCAGTATTTT
CASSAETDILDTQYF
>TRBJ1-1|TRBV6-2/TRBV6-3|-|-
TGTGCCAGCAGTTACTTTCAGAACACTGAAGCTTTCTTT
CASSYFQNTEAFF
>TRBJ2-4|TRBV20-1|few|-
TGCAGTGCTAGAGATGGGCAGGGCAAAAACATTCAGTACTTC
CSARDGQGKNIQYF
>TRBJ1-6|TRBV12-3/TRBV12-4|many|TRBD1
TGTGCCAGCAGCCCTCAGGGGGGTAATTCACCCCTCCACTTT
CASSPQGGNSPLHF
>TRBJ2-7|TRBV7-6|-|-
TGTGCCAGCAGCTCCCTGGGGGGGCCAAACGAGCAGTACTTC
CASSSLGGPNEQYF
>TRBJ2-7|TRBV10-3|many|-
TGTGCCATCATGGGTGACGGGGACTACGAGCAGTACTTC
CAIMGDGDYEQYF
>TRBJ1-1|TRBV2|few|-
TGTGCCAGCAGTGCCAACTCCCCTGAAGCTTTCTTT
CASSANSPEAFF
>TRBJ2-3|TRBV7-2|few|-
TGTGCCAGCAGCCCCGCCCCCAGCGTTGGCACAGATACGCAGTATTTT
CASSPAPSVGTDTQYF
>TRBJ2-3|TRBV6-1|few|TRBD1
TGTGCCAGCAGTGAGGGACAGGGAGGGAGCACAGATACGCAGTATTTT
CASSEGQGGSTDTQYF
>TRBJ2-3|TRBV6-2/TRBV6-3|many|-
TGTGCCGGCGGGGATACAGATACGCAGTATTTT
CAGGDTDTQYF
>TRBJ2-1|TRBV20-1|-|-
TGCAGTGCTAGAGATATGGGAAGGTCCTACAATGAGCAGTTCTTC
CSARDMGRSYNEQFF
>TRBJ2-5|TRBV14|few|TRBD2
TGTGCCAGCAGCCAACTAGCGGGGGACCTCCAAGAGACCCAGTACTTC
CASSQLAGDLQETQYF
>TRBJ2-7|TRBV14|many|TRBD1
TGTGCCAGCAGCCAAGGGACAGGGAGCACCTCCTACGAGCAGTACTTC
CASSQGTGSTSYEQYF
>TRBJ2-3|TRBV20-1|many|TRBD2
TGCAGTGCTCGGGACTATACCACAGATACGCAGTATTTT
CSARDYTTDTQYF
>TRBJ1-5|TRBV12-3/TRBV12-4|many|-
TGTGCCAGCAGTTTACCAGGGTCAGAGCAGCCCCAGCATTTT
CASSLPGSEQPQHF
>TRBJ2-1|TRBV11-3|many|TRBD1
TGTGCCAGCAGCTTAGGGCAGGGGGCTCTCCCCCGCTACAATGAGCAGTTCTTC
CASSLGQGALPRYNEQFF
>TRBJ1-2|TRBV11-2|few|-
TGTGCCAGCAGCTTAGGGTCGGGCGGGTCCCTAACCAACTATGGCTACACCTTC
CASSLGSGGSLTNYGYTF
>TRBJ2-7|TRBV19|-|-
TGTGCCAGTAGTATTAGGGCAGCCGCCGAGCAGTACTTC
CASSIRAAAEQYF
>TRBJ2-5|TRBV7-9|-|TRBD2
TGTGCCAGCAGCCTGAGGACTAGGGCCTTTGAAGAGACCCAGTACTTC
CASSLRTRAFEETQYF
>TRBJ1-2|TRBV7-9|-|TRBD1
TGTGCCAGCAGCACCACAGGAGGGACAGTCTATGGCTACACCTTC
CASSTTGGTVYGYTF
>TRBJ1-2|TRBV5-4|few|-
TGTGCCAGCAGCCATATAGCTAACTATGGCTACACCTTC
CASSHIANYGYTF